This entry features one T cell receptor (beta chain) sequence. This specimen belongs to a study of blood T cell repertoires in COVID-19. Whole-study context: Sites in the United States, Italy and Spain provided acute and convalescent COVID-19 samples. PBMCs, B-cell-depleted T cells, or T cells were the source of the cDNA or gDNA that made up the material.

This CDR3 has 15 residues. CDR1 MNHEY and CDR2 SVGEGT come from the germline V gene. J gave up 6 bases and V 3 bases, and 9 bases lay outside the gene matches. Per the original data handling: Amplification of reference gene primers provided the estimated nucleated cell counts. Only in-frame clones appear in the TCRdb table, and some are missing; sequencing was by immunoSEQ multiplex PCR. V, J and clone size are those of that table, while D and trimming were read from the DNA. The table has under 300,000 clones, 90% seen once. Sequenced: peripheral blood. This receptor was identified in a woman between 40 and 55 years old with acute or convalescent COVID-19. The chain has TRBV6-2 or TRBV6-3 and TRBJ1-1; 8 bases fit TRBD1. The CDR3 loop is CASSYPRGRSAEAFF. For the CDR3, the DNA is TGTGCCAGCAGTTATCCCAGGGGGCGCAGCGCTGAAGCTTTCTTT.